These 16 T cell receptor beta chains were all obtained from the same sample, sequenced in a study of blood T cell repertoires in COVID-19. Sequencing used immunoSEQ multiplex PCR; TCRdb keeps in-frame clones, though not all of them. This sample carries approximately 74,000 clones, about 91% of them seen once, and the ten largest clones take less than 6%. The specimen was peripheral blood. Receptor source: a woman aged 60-75 years with active COVID-19.

V and J are TRBV6-2 or TRBV6-3 and TRBJ2-3, with 9 bases aligning to TRBD2. The germline V gene has CDR1 MNHEY and CDR2 SVGEGT. J was trimmed by 8 bases and V by 3 bases; bases with no gene match: 6. The CDR3 runs to 14 residues. This CDR3 reads CASSYSGRKGTQYF. CDR3 nucleotide sequence: TGTGCCAGCAGTTATAGCGGGAGAAAGGGTACGCAGTATTTT.

The chain employs TRBV6-5 and TRBJ1-1; D not certain. The V end was cut by 7 bases, the J end by 1 base, with 4 bases between. CDR3 length equals 11 residues. Germline-derived CDR1 and CDR2 are MNHEY and SVGAGI. This CDR3 is CASKRNTEAFF. The DNA of the CDR3 is TGTGCCAGCAAGCGGAACACTGAAGCTTTCTTT.

This clone has only one observation. V usage is TRBV10-3 and J usage is TRBJ2-7; D perhaps matches TRBD1 (6 bases). Germline values: CDR1 ENHRY, CDR2 SYGVKD. The V end lost 5 bases, the J end lost 2 bases, and 13 bases lay between the germline ends. The CDR3 totals 14 residues. The chain's CDR3 is CAISKRTETYEQYF. CDR3 bases: TGTGCCATCAGTAAGCGGACAGAGACCTACGAGCAGTACTTC.

This chain links TRBV11-1 with TRBJ2-7; 7 bases fit TRBD2. Germline CDR1 and CDR2: SGHAT and FQDESV (reference sequence). The CDR3 spans 15 residues. Trimming took 5 bases from V and 5 from J; bases not matched to a gene: 12. The CDR3 DNA reads as TGTGCCAGCAGCCTGAGGACTAGTGAGGGAAACGAGCAGTACTTC. This sequence encodes CASSLRTSEGNEQYF.

The chain has TRBV7-9 and TRBJ1-4, with no clear D. Germline lookup yields CDR1 SEHNR and CDR2 FQNEAQ (reference sequence). The CDR3 length is 14 residues. Trimming took 5 bases from V and 6 from J, leaving 13 bases between them. The CDR3 reads CASSREGGHEKLFF. CDR3 coding DNA: TGTGCCAGCAGCCGGGAAGGAGGACATGAAAAACTGTTTTTT.

The chain has TRBV18 and TRBJ2-5; 10 nucleotides agree with TRBD1. The CDR3 runs 15 residues. V shed 4 bases and J 5 bases; nucleotides not matched to a gene: 7. Germline V CDR1 and CDR2: KGHSH, LQKENI. The CDR3 reads CASSQVTGGDETQYF. CDR3 coding DNA: TGTGCCAGCTCACAGGTGACAGGGGGCGACGAGACCCAGTACTTC.

J is TRBJ2-7 and V is TRBV29-1; 11 bases align to TRBD2. The trim removed 5 bases at V and 1 base at J, leaving 1 base unmatched. CDR3 length equals 13 residues. CDR1 is SQVTM, CDR2 ANQGSEA, per germline. The CDR3 coding sequence is TGCAGCGTTAGGACTAGCGGGTCCTACGAGCAGTACTTC. This encodes CSVRTSGSYEQYF.

The CDR3 coding sequence is TGTGCCAGCAGTTTCGGGAGGGGTGCTGAAAAACTGTTTTTT. It yields the protein CASSFGRGAEKLFF. This sequence joins TRBV27 and TRBJ1-4, with D possibly TRBD1 on 5 matching bases. The CDR3 runs to 14 residues. Per the germline V gene, CDR1 is MNHEY and CDR2 is SMNVEV (reference sequence). V lost 3 bases and J 7 bases, leaving 12 bases between the germline ends. Complete variable domain (other parts from reference TRBV27 and TRBJ1-4): EAQVTQNPRYLITVTGKKLTVTCSQNMNHEYMSWYRQDPGLGLRQIYYSMNVEVTDKGDVPEGYKVSRKEKRNFPLILESPSPNQTSLYFCASSFGRGAEKLFFGSGTQLSVL.

The chain carries TRBV6-5 and TRBJ2-7, with a weak D call TRBD1 (5 bases). CDR1 and CDR2 from the germline V gene are MNHEY and SVGAGI. This CDR3 comprises 15 residues. Trimming pared 0 bases from V and 5 bases from J, leaving 14 bases between. The CDR3 region is CASSYSVTGWDEQYF. The DNA for the CDR3 is TGTGCCAGCAGTTACTCGGTCACAGGCTGGGACGAGCAGTACTTC.

The J gene is TRBJ1-5, the V gene TRBV6-5; a possible D gene is TRBD1 (6 bases). The V end was cut by 6 bases, the J end by 6 bases, with 15 bases between. This CDR3 has 14 residues. The V gene's germline CDR1 is MNHEY and CDR2 SVGAGI. CDR3 sequence: CASSPQRGSQPQHF. The CDR3 DNA is TGTGCCAGCAGCCCCCAGAGGGGGAGTCAGCCCCAGCATTTT.

V usage is TRBV11-3 and J usage is TRBJ2-3; 7 bases line up with TRBD2. The germline CDR1 and CDR2 sequences are SGHNT and YENEEA. The CDR3 covers 15 residues. The J segment lost 1 base and the V segment lost 6 bases, leaving 7 bases of the junction unmatched. The CDR3 loop reads CASSFRSGRTDTQYF. Written as DNA, the CDR3 is TGTGCCAGCAGTTTTCGTAGCGGGCGCACAGATACGCAGTATTTT.

The V and J genes are TRBV29-1 and TRBJ1-2; D is ambiguous. Per the germline V gene, CDR1 is SQVTM and CDR2 is ANQGSEA. There are 12 residues in the CDR3. V was clipped by 4 bases and J by 2 bases, with 8 bases between them. CDR3 amino acids: CSVVRYNYGYTF. CDR3 nucleotide sequence: TGCAGCGTTGTGAGGTACAACTATGGCTACACCTTC.

This chain links TRBV19 with TRBJ2-2, with a weak D call TRBD2 (7 bases). Germline lookup yields CDR1 LNHDA and CDR2 SQIVND (reference sequence). The V end was cut by 2 bases, the J end by 6 bases, with 19 bases between. This CDR3 spans 17 amino acids. The chain's CDR3 is CASSIRWRGLRAGELFF. The CDR3 DNA reads TGTGCCAGTAGTATAAGGTGGCGGGGGCTCAGGGCCGGGGAGCTGTTTTTT.

CDR3 in amino acids: CASEAEGMNTEAFF. The DNA for the CDR3 is TGTGCCAGCGAGGCGGAGGGGATGAACACTGAAGCTTTCTTT. J is TRBJ1-1 and V is TRBV9; maybe TRBD1 (5 bases). Germline CDR1 SGDLS, CDR2 YYNGEE. V shed 7 bases and J shed 0 bases, with 13 bases lying between them. This CDR3 is built from 14 residues.

This chain uses TRBV7-8 with TRBJ2-7; possible D gene TRBD2, 6 bases. V lost 5 bases and J lost 5, with 19 bases in between. Germline values: CDR1 SGHVS, CDR2 FQNEAQ. The CDR3 sequence is 15 residues long. The CDR3 is CASSTRDLRFHEQYF. The CDR3 bases are TGTGCCAGCAGCACGCGGGATCTAAGGTTCCACGAGCAGTACTTC.

The rearrangement links TRBV28 to TRBJ1-5; 7 positions agree with TRBD1. The length of the CDR3 is 16 residues. The trim removed 5 bases at V and 3 bases at J, leaving 10 bases unmatched. CDR1 and CDR2 (germline): MDHEN, SYDVKM. The CDR3: CASSHDTGQYNQPQHF. DNA for the CDR3: TGTGCCAGCAGTCACGATACGGGACAGTACAATCAGCCCCAGCATTTT. The entire variable domain, with the rest obtained from reference TRBV28 and TRBJ1-5, is as follows: DVKVTQSSRYLVKRTGEKVFLECVQDMDHENMFWYRQDPGLGLRLIYFSYDVKMKEKGDIPEGYSVSREKKERFSLILESASTNQTSMYLCASSHDTGQYNQPQHFGDGTRLSIL.